A single sample is the source of the 27 T cell receptor beta chains below, sequenced in a study of read filtering for tumor transcriptome and immune sequencing. This library used around 400 ng RNA and molecular barcoded adaptors spanning alpha/delta and beta/gamma chains. From the reads, TCRdb called clonotypes with MiXCR, one entry per CDR3 protein. The sample includes roughly 82,000 distinct CDR3 sequences, around an eighth of them seen just once. The sequencing sample was made of a population of CD138-negative cells sorted from bone marrow. These receptors originate from a donor over 35 with multiple myeloma.

This clonotype was picked up many times. The V call is TRBV10-3, the J call TRBJ2-7, with D unclear. In germline, CDR1 is ENHRY, CDR2 SYGVKD. V gave up 2 bases and J gave up 0 bases, with 2 bases separating them. The length of the CDR3 is 12 residues. The CDR3 loop reads CAISEVSYEQYF. In DNA, the CDR3 is TGTGCCATCAGTGAGGTCTCCTACGAGCAGTACTTC.

This clonotype was counted ten times or more. The chain employs TRBV10-3 and TRBJ1-1; D is unclear. This CDR3 comprises 13 residues. V lost 2 bases to trimming and J lost 6 bases, with 10 bases between them. Per the germline V gene, CDR1 is ENHRY and CDR2 is SYGVKD. The CDR3 protein is CAISERIKAEAFF. The CDR3 DNA is TGTGCCATCAGTGAGAGGATAAAGGCTGAAGCTTTCTTT.

This clonotype has at least ten counts. The CDR3 coding sequence is TGCAGCGTTGCGAGCGGGAGTGCCTACGAGCAGTACTTC. The encoded protein is CSVASGSAYEQYF. This chain joins TRBV29-1 and TRBJ2-7, with TRBD2 matching over 8 bases. From germline, CDR1 is SQVTM and CDR2 ANQGSEA. This CDR3 is built from 13 residues. The V and J ends lost 4 bases and 2 bases, in that order; junction bases with no gene match: 4.

This clonotype was detected ten times or more. The chain combines TRBV5-1 with TRBJ1-1; D gene unclear. The CDR3 is 13 amino acids. V lost 1 base and J 7 bases, leaving 11 bases between the germline ends. Germline V CDR1 and CDR2: SGHRS, YFSETQ. As DNA, the CDR3 is TGCGCCAGCAGCTTGACCCCTGCAGTTGAAGCTTTCTTT. Encoded protein: CASSLTPAVEAFF.

This clonotype came up many times. This rearrangement joins TRBV29-1 to TRBJ1-1; D is ambiguous. Trimming took off 6 bases at V and 5 bases at J, with 13 bases between the two ends. The CDR3 consists of 12 residues. Germline V CDR1 and CDR2: SQVTM, ANQGSEA. CDR3 sequence: CSVEEGGTEAFF. As DNA, the CDR3 is TGCAGCGTCGAGGAGGGTGGGACTGAAGCTTTCTTT.

This clonotype was picked up many times. The V and J genes are TRBV12-3 or TRBV12-4 and TRBJ2-7; D unclear. CDR3 length equals 15 residues. Trimming cost V 0 bases and J 5 bases, with 14 bases left between them. The CDR3 bases are TGTGCCAGCAGTTTAGCGCAGAGCCAGATCAACGAGCAGTACTTC. It codes for CASSLAQSQINEQYF.

This clonotype was picked up many times. The CDR3 DNA follows: TGTGCCAGCAGCCAAACCGCCTCGGATACGCAGTATTTT. Its translation: CASSQTASDTQYF. The V gene is TRBV7-9, the J gene TRBJ2-3; the D is unclear. Germline V gene lookup returns CDR1 SEHNR and CDR2 FQNEAQ (reference sequence). V was pared by 5 bases and J by 6 bases, with 12 bases between. The length of the CDR3 is 13 residues.

This clonotype was recorded many times. The chain employs TRBV5-6 and TRBJ2-3, with a tentative D call TRBD1 (5 bases). The CDR3 length is 15 residues. V gave up 0 bases and J gave up 0 bases, with 8 bases separating them. CDR1 and CDR2 from the germline V gene are SGHDT and YYEEEE. The CDR3 DNA follows: TGTGCCAGCAGCTTGGGTTGGACAAGCACAGATACGCAGTATTTT. This encodes CASSLGWTSTDTQYF. The full variable domain, in which reference TRBV5-6 and TRBJ2-3 provide the parts outside the CDR3, is DAGVTQSPTHLIKTRGQQVTLRCSPKSGHDTVSWYQQALGQGPQFIFQYYEEEERQRGNFPDRFSGHQFPNYSSELNVNALLLGDSALYLCASSLGWTSTDTQYFGPGTRLTVL.

As to this clonotype: Being one base from a much bigger clone, this may be a read error. The chain has TRBV20-1 and TRBJ2-3, with 8 bases matching TRBD1. CDR1 is DFQATT, CDR2 SNEGSKA, per germline (reference sequence). CDR3 length equals 15 residues. V lost 5 bases, J lost 5 bases, and 12 bases stayed unmatched. Here the CDR3 DNA reads TGCAGTGCTTCTCGGGACAGGCTAGAGCTAGATACGCAGTATTTT. Translation gives CSASRDRLELDTQYF.

This clonotype was found many times. V usage is TRBV19 and J usage is TRBJ2-2, with D tentatively TRBD1 (7 bases). Deletions cut 7 bases from V and 4 bases from J, with 19 bases between. CDR1 is LNHDA and CDR2 is SQIVND in the germline V gene (reference sequence). The CDR3 spans 16 residues. The CDR3 sequence is CASTGGTPLITGELFF. The CDR3 DNA reads TGTGCCAGTACAGGGGGGACTCCCCTTATCACCGGGGAGCTGTTTTTT.

This clonotype has ten or more counts. The chain employs TRBV5-1 and TRBJ1-2; D not resolved. In germline, CDR1 is SGHRS, CDR2 YFSETQ. The V end lost 4 bases, the J end lost 2 bases, and 12 bases lay between the germline ends. This CDR3 is 14 amino acids long. In DNA form, the CDR3 reads TGCGCCAGCAGCCCCGACCCTTACAACTATGGCTACACCTTC. It translates to CASSPDPYNYGYTF.

The table lists this clonotype with many counts. The chain uses TRBV2 and TRBJ2-1; 12 nucleotides match TRBD2. CDR3 size: 14 residues. V lost 7 bases and J lost 4; bases outside the gene matches: 2. In germline, CDR1 is SNHLY, CDR2 FYNNEI. DNA for the CDR3: TGTGCCAGCAAAGGACTAGCGGGGTACAATGAGCAGTTCTTC. Its translation: CASKGLAGYNEQFF.

This clonotype was detected many times. V gene TRBV6-6 combines with J gene TRBJ2-7; possible D gene TRBD2, 5 bases. The V end lost 7 bases, the J end lost 2 bases, and 15 bases lay between the germline ends. Germline CDR1 MNHNY, CDR2 SVGAGI (reference sequence). The CDR3 sequence is 14 residues long. This CDR3 reads CASTRDGLAYEQYF. As DNA, the CDR3 is TGTGCCAGCACCCGGGATGGTTTGGCCTACGAGCAGTACTTC.

Ten or more counts support this clonotype. V and J are TRBV6-6 and TRBJ2-2, with a tentative D call TRBD2 (5 bases). The V gene lost 5 bases and the J gene lost 6 bases, with 19 bases spanning the gap. Germline assignment: CDR1 MNHNY and CDR2 SVGAGI (reference sequence). This CDR3 is built from 16 residues. The CDR3 spells CASSQDSNASPGELFF. CDR3 nucleotides: TGTGCCAGCAGTCAGGACTCTAATGCCAGTCCCGGGGAGCTGTTTTTT.

This clonotype was detected many times. The CDR3 here is CASSLGGGRANEQFF. The CDR3 bases are TGTGCCAGCAGCTTAGGTGGCGGGAGAGCCAATGAGCAGTTCTTC. The J gene is TRBJ2-1, the V gene TRBV7-8; 7 nucleotides line up with TRBD2. This CDR3 has 15 amino acids. Germline CDR1 and CDR2: SGHVS and FQNEAQ. V was clipped by 1 base and J by 6 bases; unmatched bases: 6.

This clonotype has at least ten counts. V and J are TRBV5-1 and TRBJ2-3; tentative D call: TRBD2 (6 bases). The germline V gene encodes CDR1 SGHRS and CDR2 YFSETQ. The CDR3 has 14 residues. The V gene lost 4 bases and the J gene lost 5 bases, with 14 bases spanning the gap. CDR3 coding DNA: TGCGCCAGCAGCCGGGGCCCGGAGGGAGATACGCAGTATTTT. This translates into CASSRGPEGDTQYF.

Turning to this clonotype: A much larger clone lies a single base off, so this may be a read error. The CDR3 does not close with the conserved phenylalanine or tryptophan, likely indicating a read error. This sequence joins TRBV20-1 and TRBJ1-5, with D unclear. Trimming left V 3 bases short and J 4 bases short, with 7 bases between. The CDR3 sequence is 12 residues long. Looked up from germline, CDR1 is DFQATT and CDR2 is SNEGSKA (reference sequence). CDR3 region: CSARAINQPQHS. DNA for the CDR3: TGCAGTGCTAGGGCGATTAATCAGCCCCAGCATTCT.

This clonotype was seen many times. V is TRBV5-1 and J is TRBJ1-1, with TRBD1 as a possible D gene (5 bases). This CDR3 region has 15 residues. Germline CDR1 and CDR2: SGHRS and YFSETQ. Trimming left V 0 bases short and J 5 bases short, with 14 bases between. CDR3 in DNA: TGCGCCAGCAGCTTGGGTGGAGCAGGGAATACTGAAGCTTTCTTT. It translates to CASSLGGAGNTEAFF.

The sample holds many counts of this clonotype. This sequence joins TRBV7-9 and TRBJ2-7, with D hard to call. Trimming stripped 2 bases from V and 7 bases from J, with 15 bases between. This CDR3 spans 14 amino acids. Per the germline V gene, CDR1 is SEHNR and CDR2 is FQNEAQ (reference sequence). The CDR3 DNA reads TGTGCCAGCAGCTTATCCGAAATTCCCCTGGAGCAGTACTTC. It encodes CASSLSEIPLEQYF.

This clonotype has just a few counts. A read error is possible here, since a much larger clone lies one base away. V usage is TRBV6-5 and J usage is TRBJ2-1; D gene ambiguous. The germline V gene encodes CDR1 MNHEY and CDR2 SVGAGI. The CDR3 loop spans 15 amino acids. The CDR3 DNA sequence: TGTGCCAGCAAAAACCAAAAGTCTTCCTACAATGGGCAGTTCTTC. Its translation is CASKNQKSSYNGQFF.

This clonotype was found a few times. The chain joins TRBV2 to TRBJ2-4, with D possibly TRBD2 on 5 matching bases. The V gene lost 2 bases and the J gene lost 5 bases, with 10 bases spanning the gap. The CDR3 consists of 14 residues. Germline values: CDR1 SNHLY, CDR2 FYNNEI. CDR3 DNA sequence: TGTGCCAGCAGTGAAACGGGATCGGAAAACATTCAGTACTTC. This encodes CASSETGSENIQYF.

This clonotype was picked up many times. This chain joins TRBV9 and TRBJ1-1, with D uncertain. V was shortened by 0 bases and J by 2 bases, with 8 bases between the two germline ends. The CDR3 length is 14 residues. Germline CDR1 SGDLS, CDR2 YYNGEE. In nucleotides, the CDR3 is TGTGCCAGCAGCGTAGCACTAGGCAACACTGAAGCTTTCTTT. The encoded protein is CASSVALGNTEAFF.

Remarks on this clonotype: A much larger clone differs from this one at a single base, so this may be a read error. The chain carries TRBV7-9 and TRBJ2-5, with D unclear. The germline gives CDR1 SEHNR, CDR2 FQNEAQ (reference sequence). Trimming stripped 11 bases from V and 4 bases from J, with 17 bases between. There are 13 residues in the CDR3. DNA of the CDR3: TGTGCCGGCATTAACACATGGGGAGAGACCCAGTACTTC. Protein: CAGINTWGETQYF.

This clonotype appeared many times. This sequence joins TRBV2 and TRBJ1-5; D not certain. CDR1 is SNHLY and CDR2 is FYNNEI in the germline V gene. The CDR3 is made up of 17 amino acids. Trimming stripped 4 bases from V and 6 bases from J, with 22 bases between. CDR3 protein: CASSGEGYAARGQPQHF. For the CDR3, the DNA is TGTGCCAGCAGTGGAGAAGGGTATGCCGCAAGAGGTCAGCCCCAGCATTTT. Filled out from reference TRBV2 and TRBJ1-5, the complete variable domain reads EPEVTQTPSHQVTQMGQEVILRCVPISNHLYFYWYRQILGQKVEFLVSFYNNEISEKSEIFDDQFSVERPDGSNFTLKIRSTKLEDSAMYFCASSGEGYAARGQPQHFGDGTRLSIL.

In this sample, this clonotype turned up many times. The rearrangement uses TRBV20-1 and TRBJ2-7; 14 positions match TRBD2. The CDR3 totals 16 residues. V was clipped by 6 bases and J by 7 bases; unmatched bases: 14. CDR1 and CDR2 (germline): DFQATT, SNEGSKA (reference sequence). The CDR3 loop reads CSAHPPGLAGVKEQYF. CDR3 nucleotides: TGCAGTGCCCACCCACCGGGACTAGCGGGGGTCAAGGAGCAGTACTTC.

The V and J genes are TRBV11-1 and TRBJ2-3, with TRBD2 identical over 7 bases. V shed 3 bases, J shed 6 bases, and the junction held 24 bases outside the gene matches. The CDR3 has 20 residues. Germline CDR1 SGHAT, CDR2 FQDESV (reference sequence). CDR3 in DNA: TGTGCCAGCAGCTTTGGGGGTCAGCGGGATTCGGTACCCAACACGGATACGCAGTATTTT. Translation: CASSFGGQRDSVPNTDTQYF. Complete variable domain (other parts from reference TRBV11-1 and TRBJ2-3): EAEVAQSPRYKITEKSQAVAFWCDPISGHATLYWYRQILGQGPELLVQFQDESVVDDSQLPKDRFSAERLKGVDSTLKIQPAELGDSAMYLCASSFGGQRDSVPNTDTQYFGPGTRLTVL.

This clonotype has a count of ten or more. This sequence joins TRBV21-1 and TRBJ2-3; TRBD1, the table's D call, lacks a check against the DNA. TRBV21-1 corresponds to a pseudogene. This CDR3 spans 15 amino acids. CDR3 sequence: CASSLRGTGTDTQYF. The CDR3, as DNA: TGTGCCAGCAGCCTTCGTGGGACAGGGACAGATACGCAGTATTTT.